This paragraph covers one TCR beta chain sequence. TCRdb re-analysed the PCR reads in MiXCR, keeping a single row per CDR3 protein. This sample has several thousand distinct CDR3 sequences, with 45% to 55% found just once. CDR3 length: 15 amino acids. Looked up from germline, CDR1 is SGHTA and CDR2 is FQGNSA. The V end was cut by 1 base, the J end by 2 bases, with 10 bases between. The sample originates from a study of CD4 and CD8 cells across lung adenocarcinoma regions. Donors had localized lung adenocarcinoma, a non-small cell lung cancer. The clonotype comes from a male donor with lung adenocarcinoma. The CD4 and CD8 labels of this study may be unreliable. Specimen: CD8+ T cells from the center of a lung tumor. The chain employs TRBV7-2 and TRBJ2-3; D ambiguous. The CDR3 DNA reads TGTGCCAGCAGCTTAGTATCGGGTTACACAGATACGCAGTATTTT. Translated: CASSLVSGYTDTQYF. Combining the CDR3 with reference TRBV7-2 and TRBJ2-3 gives the whole variable domain GAGVSQSPSNKVTEKGKDVELRCDPISGHTALYWYRQSLGQGLEFLIYFQGNSAPDKSGLPSDRFSAERTGGSVSTLTIQRTQQEDSAVYLCASSLVSGYTDTQYFGPGTRLTVL.